The T cell receptor beta chain under discussion was sequenced for a study of blood T cell repertoires in COVID-19. Study as a whole: Samples came from the United States, Italy and Spain, spanning acute and convalescent COVID-19. PBMCs, B-cell-depleted T cells, or T cells provided the cDNA or gDNA that made up the material.

Per the original methods: Scientists estimated how many nucleated cells there were by amplifying reference gene primers. The data were produced by immunoSEQ multiplex PCR, yet TCRdb's version contains in-frame clones alone and is incomplete. V, J and clone size are those of that table, while D and trimming were read from the DNA. The sample holds just over 150,000 clones, over 80% seen once. Between the trimmed V and J ends, which lost 5 bases and 8 bases, there was a span of 13 bases. From germline, CDR1 is LGHNT and CDR2 FRNRAP. This CDR3 is 13 amino acids long. The chain joins TRBV12-5 to TRBJ2-1; D is possibly TRBD2 (6 bases). The clonotype originates from a woman aged 45 to 65 with acute or convalescent COVID-19. The sequencing sample was made of peripheral blood. CDR3 sequence (DNA): TGTGCTAGTGGTCTCGGGGGTATGGATGAGCAGTTCTTC. Its protein is CASGLGGMDEQFF.